This TCR beta chain was recovered during a study of blood T cell repertoires in COVID-19. Overall study context: Collection of acute and convalescent COVID-19 samples took place in the United States, Italy and Spain.

Measured with immunoSEQ multiplex PCR; TCRdb has only the in-frame clones, and not every one. The table includes fewer than 250,000 clones, approximately 90% detected once. V was cut by 7 bases and J by 0 bases, with 4 bases left in between. CDR1 and CDR2 (germline): MNHEY, SVGAGI. The CDR3 has 13 amino acids. Cohorts were assigned according to the clinical history that participants reported. The sequence came from a woman in her 30s with acute COVID-19. The J gene is TRBJ2-6, the V gene TRBV6-5; D ambiguous. Sequenced input: PBMCs or T cells enriched from blood (not recorded which). CDR3 sequence: CASKSSGANVLTF. CDR3 DNA: TGTGCCAGCAAGAGCTCTGGGGCCAACGTCCTGACTTTC.